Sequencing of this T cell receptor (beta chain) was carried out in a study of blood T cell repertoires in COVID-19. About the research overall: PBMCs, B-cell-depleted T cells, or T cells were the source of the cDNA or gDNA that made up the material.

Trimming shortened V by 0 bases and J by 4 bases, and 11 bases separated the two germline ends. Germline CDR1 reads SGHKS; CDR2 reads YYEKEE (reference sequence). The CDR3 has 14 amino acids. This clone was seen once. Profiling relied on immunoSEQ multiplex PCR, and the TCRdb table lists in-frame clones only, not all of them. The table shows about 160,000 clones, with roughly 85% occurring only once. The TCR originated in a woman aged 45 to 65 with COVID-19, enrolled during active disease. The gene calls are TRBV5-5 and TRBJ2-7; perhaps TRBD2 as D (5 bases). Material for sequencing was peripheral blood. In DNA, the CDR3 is TGTGCCAGCAGCTTGGCGGGGATTGGGTACGAGCAGTACTTC. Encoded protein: CASSLAGIGYEQYF.